The T cell receptor (beta chain) described here comes from a study of T cell responses to AZD1222 COVID-19 vaccine. The protocol was immunoSEQ multiplex PCR, while the TCRdb copy is restricted to in-frame clones and leaves out a portion. The sample contains about 110,000 clones, around 92% of which appear only once. Comments on this clone: Its target is not known.

Study results and limitations: Females outnumbered males among donors, who were mostly white British; clonal diversity was possibly underestimated. Repertoires in all cases were sampled only once the peak T cell response had passed.

Pooling of second doses given at about 4 or about 12 weeks was done. This CDR3 has 16 amino acids. V lost 3 bases, J lost 1 base, and 16 bases lay in between. Germline CDR1 and CDR2: SGHRS and YFSETQ. The rearrangement uses TRBV5-1 and TRBJ1-1, with D unresolved. This receptor was obtained from an adult who received the AZD1222 COVID-19 vaccine. Here the sequenced sample was peripheral blood, taken 28 days after the second AZD1222 dose. The CDR3 spells CASSSKTDGRNTEAFF. DNA of the CDR3: TGCGCCAGCAGCTCAAAAACGGACGGGAGGAACACTGAAGCTTTCTTT.